This entry is about one T cell receptor (beta chain). This record belongs to a study of blood T cells in healthy people across ages. Next came a second PCR, run for about 7 to 12 cycles, which used a sample-barcoded 5' primer along with a J-beta primer mix. In TCRdb, the 5' RACE reads were re-called with MiXCR into one record per CDR3 protein. The top ten hold under 5% of the sample, which has 1.5 million or so distinct CDR3 sequences, 35% to 45% seen once. The receptor was derived from a woman under 30 in good health. Sequenced material: blood.

The CDR3 DNA reads TGTGCCAGCAGCCTTACAGGGTGGGCTTTCTTT. As protein: CASSLTGWAFF. The genes are TRBV7-8 and TRBJ1-1; a possible D gene is TRBD1 (6 bases). Trimming took off 5 bases at V and 11 bases at J, with 12 bases between the two ends. Germline lookup yields CDR1 SGHVS and CDR2 FQNEAQ. The CDR3 is made up of 11 amino acids.